The 22 T cell receptor beta chains below all came from one sample that was sequenced in a study of T-cell reconstitution after alpha-beta-depleted transplantation in children. Unique molecular identifiers were incorporated when the TCRbeta library was constructed. TCRdb re-analysed the PCR reads in MiXCR, keeping a single row per CDR3 protein. Of hundreds of thousands of distinct CDR3 sequences listed, 10% to 15% are singletons. The input for sequencing was PBMCs, mostly from graft donor cells, taken 360 days after TCRalphabeta/CD19-depleted stem cell transplant. These receptors were taken from a male patient younger than 18 who had a stem cell transplant for acute myeloid leukemia, so the T cells may come from the graft donor.

The CDR3 loop reads CASAFRLTGAPNTEAFF. In DNA form, the CDR3 reads TGTGCCAGCGCTTTCCGCTTAACAGGGGCCCCGAACACTGAAGCTTTCTTT. The rearrangement links TRBV5-6 to TRBJ1-1; 7 positions agree with TRBD1. V dropped 7 bases and J dropped 1; count of bases not matched to a gene: 16. The CDR3 extends over 17 amino acids. Per the germline V gene, CDR1 is SGHDT and CDR2 is YYEEEE. The full variable domain, its missing parts supplied by reference TRBV5-6 and TRBJ1-1, is DAGVTQSPTHLIKTRGQQVTLRCSPKSGHDTVSWYQQALGQGPQFIFQYYEEEERQRGNFPDRFSGHQFPNYSSELNVNALLLGDSALYLCASAFRLTGAPNTEAFFGQGTRLTVV.

The gene calls are TRBV6-2 or TRBV6-3 and TRBJ2-7; a weak D match, TRBD2 (6 bases). There are 17 residues in the CDR3. CDR1 and CDR2 (germline): MNHEY, SVGEGT. V lost 6 bases and J 0 bases, leaving 21 bases between the germline ends. The CDR3 DNA follows: TGTGCCAGCAGACTAGACAGCCTGCGGGATAGCTCCTACGAGCAGTACTTC. Translating it yields CASRLDSLRDSSYEQYF.

This sequence joins TRBV28 and TRBJ1-6, with D unresolved. The CDR3 spans 13 residues. CDR1 is MDHEN, CDR2 SYDVKM, per germline. Trimming took off 5 bases at V and 7 bases at J, with 9 bases between the two ends. In DNA, the CDR3 is TGTGCCAGCAGTCCAAGACGGAATTCACCCCTCCACTTT. It yields the protein CASSPRRNSPLHF.

The chain combines TRBV5-1 with TRBJ2-1; 8 bases are shared with TRBD1. The CDR3 contains 13 residues. Trimming at V came to 4 bases and at J to 7 bases, leaving 4 bases not matched to a gene. Germline V gene lookup returns CDR1 SGHRS and CDR2 YFSETQ. The CDR3 DNA sequence: TGCGCCAGCAGCGGACAGGGTTTGAATGAGCAGTTCTTC. This encodes CASSGQGLNEQFF. Drawing the rest from reference TRBV5-1 and TRBJ2-1, the complete variable domain is KAGVTQTPRYLIKTRGQQVTLSCSPISGHRSVSWYQQTPGQGLQFLFEYFSETQRNKGNFPGRFSGRQFSNSRSEMNVSTLELGDSALYLCASSGQGLNEQFFGPGTRLTVL.

J is TRBJ2-7 and V is TRBV6-5; D gene unclear. V lost 4 bases, J lost 3 bases, and 13 bases lay in between. Germline-derived CDR1 and CDR2 are MNHEY and SVGAGI. The CDR3 spans 14 residues. CDR3 region: CASSSTGRSYEQYF. The CDR3 region has the DNA TGTGCCAGCAGTTCCACCGGAAGAAGCTACGAGCAGTACTTC.

This chain connects TRBV9 to TRBJ2-1; 9 bases line up with TRBD1. The ends lost 2 bases at V and 4 bases at J; junction bases unmatched: 4. This CDR3 spans 15 amino acids. CDR1 is SGDLS and CDR2 is YYNGEE in the germline V gene. The CDR3 spells CASSVSGTGYNEQFF. CDR3 nucleotides: TGTGCCAGCAGCGTCTCCGGGACAGGGTACAATGAGCAGTTCTTC.

On this clonotype: The junction shows a germline mismatch at one end, possibly a read error. The chain uses TRBV4-3 and TRBJ2-7; 11 bases map to TRBD2. This CDR3 has 18 amino acids. Germline CDR1 is LGHNA and CDR2 is YSLEER. The CDR3 sequence is CASSQDVIAGGAGYEKYF. The CDR3 DNA is TGCGCCAGCAGCCAAGATGTGATAGCGGGAGGGGCCGGGTACGAGAAGTACTTC.

Only a few counts were recorded for this clonotype. This chain joins TRBV15 and TRBJ1-2; maybe TRBD1 (6 bases). Germline lookup yields CDR1 LNHNV and CDR2 YYDKDF (reference sequence). The CDR3 length is 12 residues. Trimming took 9 bases from V and 4 from J, leaving 12 bases between them. DNA of the CDR3: TGTGCCACAACACGGACAGCCTATGGCTACACCTTC. It is translated as CATTRTAYGYTF.

V gene TRBV15 combines with J gene TRBJ2-7; 7 bases fit TRBD2. V dropped 0 bases and J dropped 0; count of bases not matched to a gene: 5. CDR3 length: 16 residues. The germline CDR1 and CDR2 sequences are LNHNV and YYDKDF (reference sequence). Here the CDR3 DNA reads TGTGCCACCAGCAGAGAAATACTAGCGAGCTCCTACGAGCAGTACTTC. It specifies CATSREILASSYEQYF.

This clonotype has a single count. This chain connects TRBV10-3 to TRBJ2-7; the D gene is possibly TRBD1 (5 bases). Trimming removed 6 bases from V and 2 bases from J, with 11 bases in between. This CDR3 region has 13 residues. Germline V gene lookup returns CDR1 ENHRY and CDR2 SYGVKD. The CDR3 reads CAISPDSTYEQYF. DNA for the CDR3: TGTGCCATCAGCCCCGACAGCACCTACGAGCAGTACTTC.

Here the CDR3 DNA reads TGCAGCGGGGAGGGCCTAAGCACAGATACGCAGTATTTT. Translating it yields CSGEGLSTDTQYF. This rearrangement joins TRBV29-1 to TRBJ2-3; 7 positions agree with TRBD2. CDR3 length: 13 amino acids. V was pared by 7 bases and J by 0 bases, with 4 bases of the junction left unmatched. Germline V gene sequence: CDR1 SQVTM, CDR2 ANQGSEA.

Remarks on this clonotype: Compared with germline, one end of the junction differs, possibly owing to a read error. The chain is built from TRBV18 and TRBJ2-1; 7 nucleotides agree with TRBD2. The V gene's germline CDR1 is KGHSH and CDR2 LQKENI. The CDR3 is 15 residues long. CDR3 amino acids: CASLPQAGTYNEQFF. The CDR3 DNA reads as TGTGCCAGCTTACCACAAGCGGGAACCTACAATGAGCAGTTCTTC.

The CDR3 region is CASSLSEGINVLDTQYF. The CDR3 DNA reads TGTGCCAGCAGTCTATCAGAGGGGATCAATGTGTTGGATACGCAGTATTTT. This chain connects TRBV28 to TRBJ2-3; the D call may be TRBD1 or TRBD2 (5 bases each). Trimming removed 5 bases at V and 6 bases at J, with 24 bases between. The CDR3 has 17 residues. Germline CDR1 is MDHEN and CDR2 is SYDVKM.

This clonotype occurred many times. The rearrangement uses TRBV7-8 and TRBJ2-1, with TRBD2 matching 9 bases. Losses at the gene ends were 2 bases for V and 7 bases for J; bases not matched to a gene: 6. This CDR3 comprises 15 residues. Germline lookup yields CDR1 SGHVS and CDR2 FQNEAQ. The CDR3, as DNA: TGTGCCAGCAGCTTAATAAGGCGGGAGGGGAATGAGCAGTTCTTC. It specifies CASSLIRREGNEQFF.

Ten or more counts support this clonotype. J is TRBJ2-5 and V is TRBV20-1, with TRBD2 identical over 7 bases. V lost 8 bases and J lost 1; bases outside the gene matches: 10. The CDR3 contains 14 residues. The germline CDR1 and CDR2 sequences are DFQATT and SNEGSKA (reference sequence). CDR3 protein: CSLRLAGFQETQYF. The CDR3 coding sequence is TGCAGTCTAAGATTAGCGGGTTTCCAAGAGACCCAGTACTTC.

This clonotype was observed many times. The V gene is TRBV5-1, the J gene TRBJ2-5, with D uncertain. V was shortened by 2 bases and J by 1 base, with 9 bases between the two germline ends. The CDR3 totals 14 residues. Germline CDR1 SGHRS, CDR2 YFSETQ. CDR3 residues: CASSFKGPQETQYF. The CDR3 nucleotides are TGCGCCAGCAGCTTCAAGGGCCCCCAAGAGACCCAGTACTTC.

This clonotype has only a few counts. V and J are TRBV7-2 and TRBJ2-3; 7 bases align to TRBD2. The CDR3 covers 17 residues. The germline gives CDR1 SGHTA, CDR2 FQGNSA. The junction had 17 bases not matched to a gene; V was cut back by 8 bases and J by 3 bases. The CDR3 loop is CASELTGGGGLTDTQYF. The CDR3 DNA reads as TGTGCCAGCGAACTGACCGGCGGGGGTGGACTGACAGATACGCAGTATTTT. Drawing the rest from reference TRBV7-2 and TRBJ2-3, the complete variable domain is GAGVSQSPSNKVTEKGKDVELRCDPISGHTALYWYRQSLGQGLEFLIYFQGNSAPDKSGLPSDRFSAERTGGSVSTLTIQRTQQEDSAVYLCASELTGGGGLTDTQYFGPGTRLTVL.

The V and J genes are TRBV4-1 and TRBJ2-1; either TRBD1 or TRBD2 may fit D (5 bases each). The CDR3 is 13 residues long. CDR1 is MGHRA and CDR2 is YSYEKL in the germline V gene. The ends were cut back, 6 bases at V and 3 bases at J, with 9 bases in the middle. DNA for the CDR3: TGCGCCAGCAGGGGACGCAACTACAATGAGCAGTTCTTC. It encodes CASRGRNYNEQFF.

This clonotype was counted ten times or more. J is TRBJ2-7 and V is TRBV7-2, with a weak D call TRBD1 (6 bases). V gave up 4 bases and J gave up 1 base, with 11 bases separating them. The CDR3 loop spans 14 amino acids. Germline values: CDR1 SGHTA, CDR2 FQGNSA. For the CDR3, the DNA is TGTGCCAGCAGCTCATGGGGGCGTTCCTACGAGCAGTACTTC. Its protein product is CASSSWGRSYEQYF.

The chain employs TRBV7-2 and TRBJ2-5; 9 positions agree with TRBD2. J lost 5 bases, V lost 5 bases, and 9 bases had no gene match. The germline CDR1 and CDR2 sequences are SGHTA and FQGNSA. This CDR3 has 15 amino acids. The CDR3 reads CASSVVSGSGETQYF. The CDR3 nucleotides are TGTGCCAGCAGCGTCGTTAGCGGGAGTGGGGAGACCCAGTACTTC.

This clonotype was seen only a few times. The V gene is TRBV29-1, the J gene TRBJ2-5, with D perhaps assigned TRBD1 or TRBD2 (5 bases each). The CDR3 totals 15 residues. Trimming took off 4 bases at V and 1 base at J, with 16 bases between the two ends. Germline values: CDR1 SQVTM, CDR2 ANQGSEA. The CDR3 region has the DNA TGCAGCGTTGGGGGGACCCTCGCACCCCAAGAGACCCAGTACTTC. Translation gives CSVGGTLAPQETQYF.

This clonotype came up a few times. DNA of the CDR3: TGTGCCAGCAGTTTGGGGGCTAGCGGGAGGAGGGAGCAGTACTTC. It translates to CASSLGASGRREQYF. The chain joins TRBV27 to TRBJ2-7, with 11 bases identical to TRBD2. Germline CDR1 reads MNHEY; CDR2 reads SMNVEV (reference sequence). This CDR3 spans 15 amino acids. V lost 3 bases and J lost 7; bases outside the gene matches: 8.